The 8 T cell receptor beta chains below all came from one sample that was sequenced in a study of CD8+ T cells in alopecia areata. Treatment: oral pan-JAK inhibitor, 5-10 mg twice daily. RNA was extracted and reverse transcribed into cDNA as the sequencing template. Method: immunoSEQ multiplex PCR; TCRdb's copy keeps in-frame clones and lacks some. The sample lists 180,000 or so clones; 55% to 70% were seen once. The source was CD4+ T cells sorted from blood, collected at week 24, from a patient treated with tofacitinib. The receptors stem from a human donor with alopecia areata.

The chain is built from TRBV6-1 and TRBJ1-1; no clear D. The CDR3 is 12 amino acids. Germline V gene data show CDR1 as MNHNS and CDR2 as SASEGT. V lost 2 bases, J lost 10 bases, and 11 bases lay in between. In nucleotides, the CDR3 is TGTGCCAGCAGTGAAAGGTCGGGCTTAGCTTTCTTT. Its translation: CASSERSGLAFF.

This clone was counted a few times. The V call is TRBV29-1, the J call TRBJ2-5; a possible D gene is TRBD2 (5 bases). Germline loops: CDR1 SQVTM, CDR2 ANQGSEA. The V end was cut by 1 base, the J end by 4 bases, with 13 bases between. The CDR3 covers 14 residues. The CDR3 coding sequence is TGCAGCGTTGAAGTTTTAAAGGCGGGAGAGACCCAGTACTTC. It encodes CSVEVLKAGETQYF.

J is TRBJ2-2 and V is TRBV6-6, with TRBD1 as a possible D gene (8 bases). The CDR3 contains 14 residues. The ends were cut back, 8 bases at V and 5 bases at J, with 15 bases in the middle. Germline V gives CDR1 MNHNY, CDR2 SVGAGI (reference sequence). The chain's CDR3 is CASRHRGGTGELFF. The CDR3 DNA reads as TGTGCCAGCCGTCACAGGGGGGGAACCGGGGAGCTGTTTTTT.

This chain connects TRBV4-1 to TRBJ2-7; D ambiguous. The CDR3 extends over 14 amino acids. Germline V gene data show CDR1 as MGHRA and CDR2 as YSYEKL. Trimming took 3 bases from V and 0 from J, leaving 9 bases between them. In DNA, the CDR3 is TGCGCCAGCAGCCAGGAAACAGCCTCCTACGAGCAGTACTTC. Translation: CASSQETASYEQYF.

The V gene is TRBV11-2, the J gene TRBJ2-6; 12 bases align to TRBD1. The germline V gene encodes CDR1 SGHAT and CDR2 FQNNGV. The CDR3 runs to 18 residues. V trimming: 5 bases; J trimming: 0 bases; junction bases outside the gene matches: 5. Here the CDR3 DNA reads TGTGCCAGCAGCACGGGACAGGGGGCTCTCTCTGGGGCCAACGTCCTGACTTTC. Amino acid sequence: CASSTGQGALSGANVLTF.

The chain couples TRBV5-4 to TRBJ1-1, with D unclear. The CDR3 spans 13 residues. Germline CDR1 reads SGHNT; CDR2 reads YYREEE (reference sequence). V was cut by 0 bases and J by 0 bases, with 3 bases left in between. DNA for the CDR3: TGTGCCAGCAGCTTGGAAGTGAACACTGAAGCTTTCTTT. This translates into CASSLEVNTEAFF.

This clone was seen a single time. V gene TRBV9 combines with J gene TRBJ2-4, with D possibly matching TRBD2 (6 bases). V was cut by 4 bases and J by 6 bases, with 11 bases left in between. CDR1 SGDLS and CDR2 YYNGEE come from the germline V gene. The CDR3 sequence is 13 residues long. As DNA, the CDR3 is TGTGCCAGCAGCCCAGGGACTGGAAACATTCAGTACTTC. It translates to CASSPGTGNIQYF.

The V gene is TRBV4-1, the J gene TRBJ2-1; 9 bases map to TRBD1. The CDR3 totals 16 residues. Germline V gene sequence: CDR1 MGHRA, CDR2 YSYEKL. V gave up 5 bases and J gave up 1 base; unmatched junction bases: 6. CDR3 loop: CASSRGQGRSYNEQFF. The CDR3, as DNA: TGCGCCAGCAGCAGAGGACAGGGGCGATCCTACAATGAGCAGTTCTTC.